Listed below are T cell receptor beta chains from one sample, sequenced in a study of T cell clones after liver transplantation. Clones were read by immunoSEQ multiplex PCR, and TCRdb kept only the in-frame ones, dropping some. The data contain some 40,000 clones, about 82% of them singletons. Sequences were derived from CD4+ T cells from blood, sampled 24 months after liver transplant. These receptors all come from a human patient who received a liver transplant. The graft donor may account for some of the T cells. CDR3s include the opening cysteine and the closing phenylalanine or tryptophan. A D gene is named only where the DNA matches it firmly. Expanded clones are given a class, and other clones once, few, many or no size at all.

>.|TRBJ1-1|TRBV28|.
TGTGCCAGCAGTAGGGACACCGTGAACACTGAAGCTTTCTTT
CASSRDTVNTEAFF
>TRBD1|TRBJ1-6|TRBV7-3|.
TGTGCCAGCAGCGCCAGGACAGGGGGTAATTCACCCCTCCACTTT
CASSARTGGNSPLHF
>TRBD2|TRBJ2-2|TRBV4-3|.
TGCGCCAGCAGCCAGCGGACTAGCGGGAATACCGGGGAGCTGTTTTTT
CASSQRTSGNTGELFF
>TRBD1|TRBJ2-7|TRBV7-2|.
TGTGCCAGCAGCTTACAGACAGGGTCGGGGTCCTACGAGCAGTACTTC
CASSLQTGSGSYEQYF
>.|TRBJ1-1|TRBV19|.
TGTGCCAGTAGTACCCCGTTTCGGGTGGTGAACACTGAAGCTTTCTTT
CASSTPFRVVNTEAFF
>TRBD1|TRBJ1-2|TRBV14|.
TGTGCCAGCAGCCAAGAATGGGGCGGTCAGGGGGATGGCTACACCTTC
CASSQEWGGQGDGYTF
>TRBD1|TRBJ2-7|TRBV19|.
TGTGCCAGTAGTATAGACAAGACAGGGAACCCTTACGAGCAGTACTTC
CASSIDKTGNPYEQYF
>.|TRBJ2-3|TRBV19|few
TGTGCCAGTAGTTGGACCACAACAGATACGCAGTATTTT
CASSWTTTDTQYF
>.|TRBJ2-3|TRBV5-4|.
TGTGCCAGCAGCCGGGGTGCTCAGGATACGCAGTATTTT
CASSRGAQDTQYF
>.|TRBJ1-5|TRBV29-1|.
TGCAGCGCAGGGAGCTGGGATCAGCCCCAGCATTTT
CSAGSWDQPQHF
>TRBD1|TRBJ2-7|TRBV23-1|.
TGCGCCAGCAGTCCGACCGGGACAGGGGACTACGAGCAGTACTTC
CASSPTGTGDYEQYF
>.|TRBJ2-3|TRBV6-6|.
TGTGCCAGCAGTTACGACAGGAACCAAGATACGCAGTATTTT
CASSYDRNQDTQYF
>TRBD1|TRBJ2-5|TRBV11-3|.
TGTGCCAGCAGCCCCGACAGGGGTTGTGAGACCCAGTACTTC
CASSPDRGCETQYF
>TRBD1|TRBJ2-1|TRBV5-1|.
TGCGCCAGCAGGGGGACAGGGAGCAGCAATGAGCAGTTCTTC
CASRGTGSSNEQFF
>TRBD2|TRBJ2-1|TRBV2|.
TGTGCCAGCAGCCGTCGGCGGGGGGCCTACAATGAGCAGTTCTTC
CASSRRRGAYNEQFF
>.|TRBJ1-1|TRBV27|.
TGTGCCAGCAGTTTACGGTCAAACAGGGTCCTGAACACTGAAGCTTTCTTT
CASSLRSNRVLNTEAFF
>.|TRBJ1-1|TRBV7-2|few
TGTGCCAGCAGGCGGCAACAGGACTCGAACACTGAAGCTTTCTTT
CASRRQQDSNTEAFF
>.|TRBJ1-1|TRBV5-1|once
TGCGCCAGCAGCTCGGACAACAGGACGAGGAACACTGAAGCTTTCTTT
CASSSDNRTRNTEAFF
>TRBD1|TRBJ1-5|TRBV5-1|.
TGCGCCAGCAGCCGGACGGGACAGGGGGTCCAGCCCCAGCATTTT
CASSRTGQGVQPQHF
>TRBD2|TRBJ2-2|TRBV5-4|.
TGTGCCAGCAGTACCGCGGGAGGGCACGGCACCGGGGAGCTGTTTTTT
CASSTAGGHGTGELFF
>TRBD1|TRBJ1-5|TRBV10-1|once
TGCGCCAGCAGTGAGGGGTCAGGGGGGTTCCATCAGCCCCAGCATTTT
CASSEGSGGFHQPQHF
>.|TRBJ1-1|TRBV6-6|.
TGTGCCAGCGGCTCATACGGGACGGCGGTGGGGACTGAAGCTTTCTTT
CASGSYGTAVGTEAFF
>.|TRBJ1-2|TRBV25-1|few
TGTGCCAGCAGTATGACAGCTCTCGGCTACACCTTC
CASSMTALGYTF
>.|TRBJ2-1|TRBV6-4|.
TGTGCCAGCAGCCTCGAGTCGGGGGCGCCTACCAATGAGCAGTTCTTC
CASSLESGAPTNEQFF
>.|TRBJ2-7|TRBV7-3|.
TGTGCCAGCAGCCCAGCTGCCGGGGCGACCTACGAGCAGTACTTC
CASSPAAGATYEQYF
>TRBD1|TRBJ2-7|TRBV5-1|.
TGCGCCAGCAGCCCGCGTCCGGGACAGTCCTACGAGCAGTACTTC
CASSPRPGQSYEQYF
>.|TRBJ2-5|TRBV11-2|.
TGTGCCAGCAGCCGAACCGGGCCCAGTGGGCAGACCCAGTACTTC
CASSRTGPSGQTQYF
>.|TRBJ2-7|TRBV11-2|.
TGTGCCAGCAGCTTAGCGGGCCAAACGGTCTACGAGCAGTACTTC
CASSLAGQTVYEQYF
>.|TRBJ2-3|TRBV13|.
TGTGCCAGCAGCTTATCAAACGGGAGAATAACAGATACGCAGTATTTT
CASSLSNGRITDTQYF
>TRBD1|TRBJ1-5|TRBV7-2|.
TGTGCCAGCAGCTTAGGGCAGGGGGGACAGCATTTT
CASSLGQGGQHF
>.|TRBJ1-2|TRBV6-6|.
TGTGCCAGCAGTGACCCAGGCAGGGTGAACTATGGCTACACCTTC
CASSDPGRVNYGYTF
>.|TRBJ2-7|TRBV27|.
TGTGCCAGCAGTTTATACCCGACCTACGAGCAGTACTTC
CASSLYPTYEQYF
>TRBD1|TRBJ2-7|TRBV7-2|.
TGTGCCAGCACCGAGCCCGGGACAGGGGGCTACGAGCAGTACTTC
CASTEPGTGGYEQYF
>.|TRBJ2-2|TRBV6-1|.
TGTGCCAGCAGTCCGGGACCTTACACCGGGGAGCTGTTTTTT
CASSPGPYTGELFF
>TRBD1|TRBJ2-3|TRBV7-3|.
TGTGCCAGCAGCCGGACAGGGCGGACAGATACGCAGTATTTT
CASSRTGRTDTQYF
>TRBD1|TRBJ1-2|TRBV5-1|once
TGCGCCAGCAGAAAGGACAGGGTGGATGGCTACACCTTC
CASRKDRVDGYTF
>TRBD2|TRBJ2-1|TRBV29-1|.
TGCAGCGCCGGGGGACTAGCGGGAAGTGAGCAGTTCTTC
CSAGGLAGSEQFF
>.|TRBJ1-4|TRBV7-8|few
TGTGCCAGCAGTTACGGGATTATGGAAAAACTGTTTTTT
CASSYGIMEKLFF
>.|TRBJ2-3|TRBV28|.
TGTGCCAGCAGATTCCCAGATACGCAGTATTTT
CASRFPDTQYF
>.|TRBJ1-2|TRBV5-5|.
TGTGCCAGCAGCTTGGTATACTATGGCTACACCTTC
CASSLVYYGYTF
>.|TRBJ1-2|TRBV4-1|.
TGCGCCAGCAGATCCACAGGGAGGGGGAAGTCTTCTGGCTACACCTTC
CASRSTGRGKSSGYTF
>TRBD1|TRBJ2-7|TRBV2|.
TGTGCCAGCAGGCCACAGGGGCCGAGCTCCTACGAGCAGTACTTC
CASRPQGPSSYEQYF
>TRBD1|TRBJ1-2|TRBV2|.
TGTGCCAGCACCCCACAGGGGACCTATGGCTACACCTTC
CASTPQGTYGYTF
>.|TRBJ2-1|TRBV9|.
TGTGCCAGCAGCCCCAAACTAGTTAAGTCGAATGAGCAGTTCTTC
CASSPKLVKSNEQFF
>TRBD2|TRBJ2-3|TRBV30|.
TGTGCCTGGTCTGGGGCGGGGGGACCCCATACGCAGTATTTT
CAWSGAGGPHTQYF
>.|TRBJ2-5|TRBV12-5|.
TGTGCTAGTGGTCGGGACTTAGAGACCCAGTACTTC
CASGRDLETQYF
>.|TRBJ1-1|TRBV6-5|.
TGTGCCAGCAGTCCGGGGAACATGAACACTGAAGCTTTCTTT
CASSPGNMNTEAFF
>TRBD2|TRBJ2-1|TRBV10-1|once
TGCGCCAGCAGTGAGGTGATAGCGGGAGGTAATGAGCAGTTCTTC
CASSEVIAGGNEQFF
>TRBD2|TRBJ2-7|TRBV5-1|few
TGCGCCAGCCAGGATCGACCGGGGGGAGGCCCCTACGAGCAGTACTTC
CASQDRPGGGPYEQYF
>.|TRBJ2-5|TRBV9|once
TGTGCCAGCAGCGTCTCCCAGGGGTGGGAGACCCAGTACTTC
CASSVSQGWETQYF
>TRBD2|TRBJ2-3|TRBV4-2|.
TGTGCCAGCAGCCAAGTAGCTGGGGGGGGCACAGATACGCAGTATTTT
CASSQVAGGGTDTQYF
>.|TRBJ2-7|TRBV11-2|.
TGTGCCAGCAGCTCAAACCCCGGCCCGGGATACGAGCAGTACTTC
CASSSNPGPGYEQYF
>TRBD1|TRBJ2-2|TRBV27|.
TGTGCCAGCAGTTTAGGACAGGGTTACACCGGGGAGCTGTTTTTT
CASSLGQGYTGELFF
>TRBD1|TRBJ1-4|TRBV4-1|.
TGCGCCAGCAGCTCCGGGACAGGAAGTGAAAAACTGTTTTTT
CASSSGTGSEKLFF
>TRBD2|TRBJ2-3|TRBV9|.
TGTGCCAGCAGCGTAGGGGGCGGGAGGGAGGATACGCAGTATTTT
CASSVGGGREDTQYF